This TCR beta chain was captured by sequencing in a study of blood T cell repertoires in COVID-19. Overall study: Sites across the United States, Italy and Spain contributed samples from acute and convalescent COVID-19. In each case, the material was cDNA or gDNA derived from T cells, B-cell-depleted T cells, or PBMCs.

Authors' methods: Estimation of nucleated cell counts was performed using reference gene primer amplification. The table came from immunoSEQ multiplex PCR; TCRdb's copy has only in-frame clones and leaves some out. V, J and clone size are taken as reported in that table, and D and trimming were inferred from the DNA itself. The repertoire has some 140,000 clones, about 83% of them found once; the top ten carry roughly 13%. This clone was counted only a few times. Source material: peripheral blood. The receptor comes from a human donor in a cohort sampled during active COVID-19.

The CDR3 bases are TGCAGCGTTGAAGATCCAGGGGGCAGCGAGCAGTACTTC. As protein: CSVEDPGGSEQYF. The chain is built from TRBV29-1 and TRBJ2-7; 8 bases map to TRBD1. Trimming removed 0 bases from V and 6 bases from J; junction bases left unmatched: 4. Germline CDR1 SQVTM, CDR2 ANQGSEA. The CDR3 sequence is 13 residues long.